What follows are 6 T cell receptor beta chains derived from one specimen sequenced in a study of T cell changes during pregnancy in multiple sclerosis. Measured with immunoSEQ multiplex PCR; TCRdb has only the in-frame clones, and not every one. This table holds about 70,000 clones, about 92% found once. This material consisted of peripheral blood, taken before pregnancy. Receptors were obtained from a female donor with multiple sclerosis, enrolled in a pregnancy study.

This clone was counted a single time. The chain combines TRBV19 with TRBJ2-1, with 8 bases that match TRBD2. The germline CDR1 and CDR2 sequences are LNHDA and SQIVND (reference sequence). CDR3 length: 15 residues. V lost 2 bases, J lost 7 bases, and 7 bases stayed unmatched. The CDR3 DNA reads TGTGCCAGTAGTATAACCGGGACTAGTTTGAATGAGCAGTTCTTC. This gives the protein CASSITGTSLNEQFF.

The V call is TRBV30, the J call TRBJ1-1, with D possibly matching TRBD1 (6 bases). The V and J ends lost 4 bases and 0 bases respectively, with 15 bases between them. The CDR3 contains 15 residues. CDR1 and CDR2 (germline): GTSNPN, SVGIG (reference sequence). CDR3 loop: CAWTRDTIMNTEAFF. The CDR3 DNA sequence: TGTGCCTGGACCCGGGACACGATCATGAACACTGAAGCTTTCTTT.

CDR3 sequence reads: CSVEDKRGFSYEQYF. CDR3 coding DNA: TGCAGCGTTGAAGACAAGCGGGGCTTTTCCTACGAGCAGTACTTC. The chain links TRBV29-1 to TRBJ2-7, with TRBD2 matching over 7 bases. The CDR3 length is 15 residues. J was trimmed by 1 base and V by 0 bases; bases with no gene match: 6. Looked up from germline, CDR1 is SQVTM and CDR2 is ANQGSEA.

The chain joins TRBV18 to TRBJ1-3; D is ambiguous. Germline V gives CDR1 KGHSH, CDR2 LQKENI. V was trimmed by 0 bases and J by 1 base, leaving 4 bases between them. CDR3 length: 14 amino acids. CDR3 in DNA: TGTGCCAGCTCACCACCGTATTCTGGAAACACCATATATTTT. The encoded protein is CASSPPYSGNTIYF.

This sequence joins TRBV19 and TRBJ1-4; D is unresolved. Trimming stripped 3 bases from V and 9 bases from J, with 11 bases between. The CDR3 totals 13 residues. Germline CDR1 is LNHDA and CDR2 is SQIVND (reference sequence). In nucleotides, the CDR3 is TGTGCCAGTAGTATTCAGCCAGGCAAAAAACTGTTTTTT. Its protein is CASSIQPGKKLFF.

The rearrangement uses TRBV7-6 and TRBJ1-4; D might be TRBD1 (5 bases). The germline V and J ends were trimmed by 1 base and 6 bases, with 12 bases remaining between them. The CDR3 runs to 15 residues. Germline CDR1 is SGHVS and CDR2 is FNYEAQ. In nucleotides, the CDR3 is TGTGCCAGCAGCTTAGGAAGGGGCTTGGATGAAAAACTGTTTTTT. Translated: CASSLGRGLDEKLFF.